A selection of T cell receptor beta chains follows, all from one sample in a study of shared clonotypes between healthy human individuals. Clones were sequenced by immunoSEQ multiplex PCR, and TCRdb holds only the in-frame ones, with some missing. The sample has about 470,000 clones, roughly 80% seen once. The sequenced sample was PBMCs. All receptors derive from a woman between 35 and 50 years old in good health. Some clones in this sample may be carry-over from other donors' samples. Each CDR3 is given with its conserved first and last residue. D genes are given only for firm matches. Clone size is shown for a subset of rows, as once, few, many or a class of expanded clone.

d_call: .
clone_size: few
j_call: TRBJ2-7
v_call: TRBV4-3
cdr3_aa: CASSQDPGPGREQYF
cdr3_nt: TGCGCCAGCAGCCAAGATCCGGGACCCGGTCGGGAGCAGTACTTC

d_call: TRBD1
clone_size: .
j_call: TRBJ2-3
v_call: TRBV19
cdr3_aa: CASSDRGLTDTQYF
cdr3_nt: TGTGCCAGTAGCGACAGGGGGCTGACAGATACGCAGTATTTT

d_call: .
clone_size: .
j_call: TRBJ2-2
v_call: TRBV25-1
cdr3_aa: CASSEPMGELFF
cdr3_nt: TGTGCCAGCAGTGAACCGATGGGGGAGCTGTTTTTT

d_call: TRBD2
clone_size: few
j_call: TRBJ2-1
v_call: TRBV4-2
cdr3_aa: CASSQGTSGSFPNEQFF
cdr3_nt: TGTGCCAGCAGCCAAGGGACTAGCGGGAGTTTTCCCAATGAGCAGTTCTTC

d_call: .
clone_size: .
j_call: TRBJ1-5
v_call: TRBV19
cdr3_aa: CASSTTTGYQPQHF
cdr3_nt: TGTGCCAGTAGTACCACGACAGGATATCAGCCCCAGCATTTT

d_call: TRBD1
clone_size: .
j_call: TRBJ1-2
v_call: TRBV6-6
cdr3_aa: CASSEYRGSDYGYTF
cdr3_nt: TGTGCCAGCAGTGAGTACAGGGGATCGGACTATGGCTACACCTTC

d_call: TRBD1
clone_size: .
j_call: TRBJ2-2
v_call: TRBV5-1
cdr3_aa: CASSLSGTENTGELFF
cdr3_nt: TGCGCCAGCAGCTTGTCAGGGACAGAGAACACCGGGGAGCTGTTTTTT

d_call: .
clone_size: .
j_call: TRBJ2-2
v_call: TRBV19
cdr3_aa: CASSRYTGELFF
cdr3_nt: TGTGCCAGTAGTCGATACACCGGGGAGCTGTTTTTT

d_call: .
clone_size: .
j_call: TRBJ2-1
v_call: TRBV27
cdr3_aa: CASSRTPSSYNEQFF
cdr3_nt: TGTGCCAGCAGCCGAACTCCTAGCTCCTACAATGAGCAGTTCTTC

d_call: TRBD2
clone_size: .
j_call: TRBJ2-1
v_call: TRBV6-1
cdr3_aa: CASSNGLVWGNEQFF
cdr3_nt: TGTGCCAGCAGTAACGGACTAGTTTGGGGCAATGAGCAGTTCTTC

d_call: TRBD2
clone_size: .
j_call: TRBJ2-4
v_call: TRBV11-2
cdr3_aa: CASSLESSGRTPKDF
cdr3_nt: TGTGCCAGCAGCTTAGAGTCTAGCGGGAGAACGCCCAAAGACTTC

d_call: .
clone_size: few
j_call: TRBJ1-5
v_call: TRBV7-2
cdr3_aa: CASSLAGKAQHF
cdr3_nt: TGTGCCAGCAGCTTAGCCGGGAAGGCCCAGCATTTT

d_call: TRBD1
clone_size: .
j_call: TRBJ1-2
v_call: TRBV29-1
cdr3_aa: CSVTDSGQDGYTF
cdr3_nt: TGCAGCGTTACCGATAGTGGACAGGATGGCTACACCTTC

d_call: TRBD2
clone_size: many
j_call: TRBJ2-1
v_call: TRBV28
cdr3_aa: CASSSGSENEQFF
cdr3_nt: TGTGCCAGCAGTAGCGGGAGTGAGAATGAGCAGTTCTTC

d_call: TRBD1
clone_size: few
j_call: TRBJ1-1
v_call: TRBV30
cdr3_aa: CAWSAGGRTEAFF
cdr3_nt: TGTGCCTGGAGCGCAGGGGGACGGACTGAAGCTTTCTTT

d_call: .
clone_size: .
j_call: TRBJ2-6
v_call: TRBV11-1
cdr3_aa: CASSSQVLSGANVLTF
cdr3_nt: TGTGCCAGCAGCTCCCAGGTGCTCTCTGGGGCCAACGTCCTGACTTTC

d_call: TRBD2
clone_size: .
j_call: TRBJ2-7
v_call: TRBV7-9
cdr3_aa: CASSPRTSGNYEQYF
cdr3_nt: TGTGCCAGCAGCCCTAGGACTAGCGGGAACTACGAGCAGTACTTC

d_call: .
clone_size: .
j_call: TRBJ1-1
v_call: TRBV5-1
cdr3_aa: CASSSVGGTEAFF
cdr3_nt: TGCGCCAGCAGCTCGGTTGGGGGGACTGAAGCTTTCTTT

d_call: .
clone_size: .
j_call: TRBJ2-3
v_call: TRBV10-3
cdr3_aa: CAISKGSTDTQYF
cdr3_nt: TGTGCCATCTCCAAAGGCAGCACAGATACGCAGTATTTT

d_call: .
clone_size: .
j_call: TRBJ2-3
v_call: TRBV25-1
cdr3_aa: CASSVSVRGEPTDTQYF
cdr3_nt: TGTGCCAGCAGTGTATCCGTAAGGGGGGAGCCCACAGATACGCAGTATTTT

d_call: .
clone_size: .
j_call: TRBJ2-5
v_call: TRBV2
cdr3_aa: CASRADRSMQTQYF
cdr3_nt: TGTGCCAGCAGAGCAGACAGGAGCATGCAGACCCAGTACTTC

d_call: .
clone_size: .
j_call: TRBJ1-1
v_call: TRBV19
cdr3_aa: CASSIGPRVGAFF
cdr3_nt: TGTGCCAGTAGTATCGGTCCACGGGTGGGAGCTTTCTTT

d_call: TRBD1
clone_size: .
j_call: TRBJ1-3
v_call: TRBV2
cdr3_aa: CASSRGRIPGNTIYF
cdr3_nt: TGTGCCAGCAGTAGGGGGCGAATTCCTGGAAACACCATATATTTT

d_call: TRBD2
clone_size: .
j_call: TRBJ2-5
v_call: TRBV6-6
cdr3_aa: CASSYPVSGGETQYF
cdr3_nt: TGTGCCAGCAGTTACCCCGTTAGCGGGGGGGAGACCCAGTACTTC

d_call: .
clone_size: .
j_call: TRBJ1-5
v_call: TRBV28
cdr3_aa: CASSPPADAPSAQHF
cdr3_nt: TGTGCCAGCAGTCCCCCCGCGGACGCCCCTTCGGCCCAGCATTTT

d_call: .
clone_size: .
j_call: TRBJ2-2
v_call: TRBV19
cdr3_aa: CASSIDPGQNTGELFF
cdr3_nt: TGTGCCAGTAGTATAGATCCGGGACAGAACACCGGGGAGCTGTTTTTT

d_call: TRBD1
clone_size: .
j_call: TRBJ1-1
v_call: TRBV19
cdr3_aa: CASMDRGSLNTEAFF
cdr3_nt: TGTGCCAGTATGGACAGGGGGTCCCTGAACACTGAAGCTTTCTTT

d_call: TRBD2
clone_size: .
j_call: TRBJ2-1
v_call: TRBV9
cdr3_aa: CASSVGEGEQFF
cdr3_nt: TGTGCCAGCAGCGTAGGGGAGGGGGAGCAGTTCTTC

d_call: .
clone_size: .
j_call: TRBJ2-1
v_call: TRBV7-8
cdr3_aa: CASSSLLSTSFGEQFF
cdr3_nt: TGTGCCAGCAGCTCACTCCTTTCTACTAGCTTTGGTGAGCAGTTCTTC

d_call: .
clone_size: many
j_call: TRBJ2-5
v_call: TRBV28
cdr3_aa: CASKRRPGQETQYF
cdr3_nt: TGTGCCAGCAAGAGGAGGCCAGGGCAAGAGACCCAGTACTTC

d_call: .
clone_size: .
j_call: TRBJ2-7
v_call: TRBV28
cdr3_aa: CASSSLGQSSSYEQYF
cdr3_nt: TGTGCCAGCAGTTCCTTGGGGCAGTCTAGCTCCTACGAGCAGTACTTC

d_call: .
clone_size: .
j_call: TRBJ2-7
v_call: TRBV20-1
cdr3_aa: CSARSAYEQYF
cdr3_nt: TGCAGTGCTAGGAGCGCCTACGAGCAGTACTTC

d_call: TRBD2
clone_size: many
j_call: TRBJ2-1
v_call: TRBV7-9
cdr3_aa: CASSLVGTSGYNEQFF
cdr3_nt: TGTGCCAGCAGCTTAGTAGGGACTAGCGGCTACAATGAGCAGTTCTTC

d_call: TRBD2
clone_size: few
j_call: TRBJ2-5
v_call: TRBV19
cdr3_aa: CASTGLAEETQYF
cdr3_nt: TGTGCCAGTACGGGACTAGCGGAAGAGACCCAGTACTTC

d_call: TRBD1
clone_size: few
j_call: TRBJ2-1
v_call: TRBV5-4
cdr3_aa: CASSSGGAREQFF
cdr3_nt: TGTGCCAGCAGTTCAGGGGGCGCGAGGGAGCAGTTCTTC

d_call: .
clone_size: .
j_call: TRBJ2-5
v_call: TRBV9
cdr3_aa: CASNTDSGQETQYF
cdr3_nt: TGTGCCAGCAACACGGACAGCGGGCAAGAGACCCAGTACTTC

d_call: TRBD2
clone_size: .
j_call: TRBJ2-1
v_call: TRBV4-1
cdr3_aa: CASSHQGLAGGNEQFF
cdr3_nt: TGCGCCAGCAGCCACCAAGGACTAGCGGGAGGGAATGAGCAGTTCTTC

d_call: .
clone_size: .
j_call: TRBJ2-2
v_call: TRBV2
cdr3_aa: CASKSLAVPGELFF
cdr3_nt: TGTGCCAGCAAGTCACTAGCTGTACCCGGGGAGCTGTTTTTT

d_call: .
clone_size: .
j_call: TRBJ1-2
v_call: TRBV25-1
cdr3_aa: CASSVSNYGYTF
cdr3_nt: TGTGCCAGCAGTGTATCTAACTATGGCTACACCTTC

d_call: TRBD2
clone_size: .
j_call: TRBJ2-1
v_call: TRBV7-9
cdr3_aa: CASSLAGRERRNEQFF
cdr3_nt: TGTGCCAGCAGCTTAGCGGGGCGGGAGCGGCGGAATGAGCAGTTCTTC

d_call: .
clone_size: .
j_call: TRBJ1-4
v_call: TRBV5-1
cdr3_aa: CASSKAGGNEKLFF
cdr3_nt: TGCGCCAGCAGCAAGGCGGGGGGGAACGAAAAACTGTTTTTT

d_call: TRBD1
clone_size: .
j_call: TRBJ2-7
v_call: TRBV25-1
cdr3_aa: CASSATGVLYEQYF
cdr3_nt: TGTGCCAGCAGCGCGACAGGGGTCCTCTACGAGCAGTACTTC

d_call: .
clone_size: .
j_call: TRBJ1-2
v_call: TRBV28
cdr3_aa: CASSYPHRSYGYTF
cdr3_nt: TGTGCCAGCAGTTACCCACACAGGTCCTATGGCTACACCTTC

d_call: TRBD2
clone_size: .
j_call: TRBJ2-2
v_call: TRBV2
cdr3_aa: CASSELGRDTGELFF
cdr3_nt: TGTGCCAGCAGTGAACTAGGGAGGGATACCGGGGAGCTGTTTTTT

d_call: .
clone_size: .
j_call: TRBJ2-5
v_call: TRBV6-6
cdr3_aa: CASRPDGTQETQYF
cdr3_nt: TGTGCCAGCAGACCCGACGGGACTCAAGAGACCCAGTACTTC

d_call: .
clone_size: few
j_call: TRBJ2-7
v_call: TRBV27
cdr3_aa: CASSFHGPYEQYF
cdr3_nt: TGTGCCAGCAGTTTCCATGGACCTTACGAGCAGTACTTC

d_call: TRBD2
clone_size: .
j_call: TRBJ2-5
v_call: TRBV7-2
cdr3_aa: CASSLGTSGGQETQYF
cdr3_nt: TGTGCCAGCAGCTTAGGGACTAGCGGGGGACAAGAGACCCAGTACTTC

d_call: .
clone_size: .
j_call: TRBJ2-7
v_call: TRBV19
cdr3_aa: CASSRNSDEQYF
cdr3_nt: TGTGCCAGTAGCCGTAACAGCGACGAGCAGTACTTC

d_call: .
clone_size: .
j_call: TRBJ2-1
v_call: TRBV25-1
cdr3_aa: CASSGQLDEQFF
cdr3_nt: TGTGCCAGCAGTGGTCAGTTGGATGAGCAGTTCTTC

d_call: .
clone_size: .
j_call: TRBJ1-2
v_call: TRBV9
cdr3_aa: CASSVEFGSGYTF
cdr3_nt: TGTGCCAGCAGCGTAGAGTTTGGGAGTGGCTACACCTTC

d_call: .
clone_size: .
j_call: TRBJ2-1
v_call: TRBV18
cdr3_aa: CASSSSGQTEQFF
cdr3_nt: TGTGCCAGCTCATCCTCCGGACAGACGGAGCAGTTCTTC

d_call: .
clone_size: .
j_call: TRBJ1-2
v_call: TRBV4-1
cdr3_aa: CASSQVRVVRTDGYTF
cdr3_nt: TGCGCCAGCAGCCAAGTAAGAGTAGTTCGGACGGATGGCTACACCTTC

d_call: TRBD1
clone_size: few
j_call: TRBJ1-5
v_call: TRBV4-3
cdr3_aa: CASSQGTGGIQPQHF
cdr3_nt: TGCGCCAGCAGCCAAGGGACAGGGGGCATCCAGCCCCAGCATTTT

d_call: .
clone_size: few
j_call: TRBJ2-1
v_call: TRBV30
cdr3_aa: CAWENYNEQFF
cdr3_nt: TGTGCCTGGGAAAACTACAATGAGCAGTTCTTC

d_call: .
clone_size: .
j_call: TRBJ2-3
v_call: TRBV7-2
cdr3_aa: CASSLVPDTQYF
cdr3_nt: TGTGCCAGCAGCTTAGTCCCAGATACGCAGTATTTT

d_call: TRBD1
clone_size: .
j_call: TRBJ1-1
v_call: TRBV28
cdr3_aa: CASSLGGQAATEAFF
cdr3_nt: TGTGCCAGCAGTTTAGGGGGACAGGCCGCCACTGAAGCTTTCTTT

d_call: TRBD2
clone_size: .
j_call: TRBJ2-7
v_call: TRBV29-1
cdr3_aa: CSVDSGASGSYEQYF
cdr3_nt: TGCAGCGTTGATTCCGGGGCTAGCGGCTCCTACGAGCAGTACTTC